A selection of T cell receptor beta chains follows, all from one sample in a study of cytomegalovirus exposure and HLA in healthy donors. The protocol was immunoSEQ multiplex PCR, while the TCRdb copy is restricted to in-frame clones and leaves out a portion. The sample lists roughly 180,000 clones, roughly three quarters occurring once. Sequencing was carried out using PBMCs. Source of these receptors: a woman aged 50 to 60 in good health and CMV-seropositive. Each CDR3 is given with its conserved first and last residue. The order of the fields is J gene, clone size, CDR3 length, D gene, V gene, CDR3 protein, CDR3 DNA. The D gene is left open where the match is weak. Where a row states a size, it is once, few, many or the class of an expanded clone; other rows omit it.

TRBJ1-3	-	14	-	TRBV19	CASRDWRQGNTIYF	TGTGCCAGCCGAGACTGGAGGCAAGGAAACACCATATATTTT
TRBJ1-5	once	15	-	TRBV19	CASSGGGLSNQPQHF	TGTGCCAGTAGTGGGGGGGGCTTATCCAATCAGCCCCAGCATTTT
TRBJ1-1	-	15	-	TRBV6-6	CASSYSGGGVTEAFF	TGTGCCAGCAGTTATTCCGGGGGGGGTGTCACTGAAGCTTTCTTT
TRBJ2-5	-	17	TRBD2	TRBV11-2	CASTDGTSGGVGETQYF	TGTGCCAGCACCGACGGGACTAGCGGGGGGGTGGGGGAGACCCAGTACTTC
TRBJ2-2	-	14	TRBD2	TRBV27	CASRAGANTGELFF	TGTGCCAGCAGAGCGGGGGCGAACACCGGGGAGCTGTTTTTT
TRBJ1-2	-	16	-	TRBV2	CASSEHAPGRGYGYTF	TGTGCCAGCAGTGAACATGCCCCGGGCAGGGGCTATGGCTACACCTTC
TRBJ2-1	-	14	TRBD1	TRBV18	CASSQGDRGNEQFF	TGTGCCAGCTCCCAAGGAGACAGGGGGAATGAGCAGTTCTTC
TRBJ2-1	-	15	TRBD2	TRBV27	CASSLLAGGPKEQFF	TGTGCCAGCAGCCTTCTAGCGGGGGGGCCTAAAGAGCAGTTCTTC
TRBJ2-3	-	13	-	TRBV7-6	CASGTDYGDTQYF	TGTGCCAGCGGAACAGATTACGGAGATACGCAGTATTTT
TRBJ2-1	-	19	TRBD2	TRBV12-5	CASGLQGLAGVSSYNEQFF	TGTGCTAGTGGTTTGCAGGGACTAGCGGGGGTAAGCTCCTACAATGAGCAGTTCTTC
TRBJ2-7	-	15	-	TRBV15	CATSREAGFGYEQYF	TGTGCCACCAGCAGAGAGGCCGGGTTTGGGTACGAGCAGTACTTC
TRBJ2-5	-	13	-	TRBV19	CASRVRGNETQYF	TGTGCCAGTAGGGTACGGGGGAACGAGACCCAGTACTTC
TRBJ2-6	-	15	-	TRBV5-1	CASSWRENGANVLTF	TGCGCCAGCAGCTGGAGGGAGAATGGGGCCAACGTCCTGACTTTC
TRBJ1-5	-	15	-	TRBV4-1	CASSQDPRGNQPQHF	TGCGCCAGCAGCCAAGATCCCCGGGGAAATCAGCCCCAGCATTTT
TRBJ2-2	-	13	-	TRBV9	CASSIQGPGELFF	TGTGCCAGCAGCATACAGGGCCCCGGGGAGCTGTTTTTT
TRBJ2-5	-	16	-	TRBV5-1	CASSLGGGRTQETQYF	TGCGCCAGCAGCTTGGGAGGGGGAAGGACCCAAGAGACCCAGTACTTC
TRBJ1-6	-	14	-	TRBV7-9	CASSLSGRNSPLHF	TGTGCCAGCAGCTTAAGCGGCCGAAATTCACCCCTCCACTTT
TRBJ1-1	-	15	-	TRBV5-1	CASSLYQGLNTEAFF	TGCGCCAGCAGCTTGTACCAGGGTTTGAACACTGAAGCTTTCTTT
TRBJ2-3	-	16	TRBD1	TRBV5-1	CASSLDGQGGTDTQYF	TGCGCCAGCAGCTTGGATGGACAGGGGGGCACAGATACGCAGTATTTT
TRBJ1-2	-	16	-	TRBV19	CASRSGQTLSNYGYTF	TGTGCCAGTAGATCTGGACAGACCCTTTCTAACTATGGCTACACCTTC
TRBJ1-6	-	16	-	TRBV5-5	CASSLGGAIGNSPLHF	TGTGCCAGCAGCTTAGGGGGGGCGATTGGAAATTCACCCCTCCACTTT
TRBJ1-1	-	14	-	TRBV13	CASSLGQANTEAFF	TGTGCCAGCAGCTTGGGGCAGGCTAACACTGAAGCTTTCTTT
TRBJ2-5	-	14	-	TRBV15	CATSRGPGGETQYF	TGTGCCACCAGCAGAGGACCCGGCGGGGAGACCCAGTACTTC
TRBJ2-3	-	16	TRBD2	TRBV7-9	CASSLNRGGSTDTQYF	TGTGCCAGCAGCCTAAACCGGGGGGGAAGCACAGATACGCAGTATTTT
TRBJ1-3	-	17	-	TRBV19	CASSIWQGLGSGNTIYF	TGTGCCAGTAGTATATGGCAGGGGCTTGGATCTGGAAACACCATATATTTT
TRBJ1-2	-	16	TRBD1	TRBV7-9	CASSLAGTGGNYGYTF	TGTGCCAGCAGCTTGGCCGGGACAGGGGGGAACTATGGCTACACCTTC
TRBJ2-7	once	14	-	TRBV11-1	CASSLGSLDLRQYF	TGTGCCAGCAGCTTAGGTAGCTTGGACTTGAGGCAGTACTTC
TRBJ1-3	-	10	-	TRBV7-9	CAISGNTIYF	TGTGCCATTAGTGGAAACACCATATATTTT
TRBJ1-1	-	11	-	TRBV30	CAWSVAGEAFF	TGTGCCTGGAGTGTCGCGGGTGAAGCTTTCTTT
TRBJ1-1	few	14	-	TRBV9	CASSVHPGNTEAFF	TGTGCCAGCAGCGTACACCCAGGGAACACTGAAGCTTTCTTT
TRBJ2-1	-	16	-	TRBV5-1	CASSTASGTTTNEQFF	TGCGCCAGCAGCACCGCTTCCGGGACAACTACGAATGAGCAGTTCTTC
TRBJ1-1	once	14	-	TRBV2	CASSPLRESTEAFF	TGTGCCAGCAGCCCTCTTCGGGAATCGACTGAAGCTTTCTTT
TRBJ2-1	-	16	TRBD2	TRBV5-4	CASSPPPGGLNNEQFF	TGTGCCAGCAGCCCCCCCCCGGGGGGGCTGAACAATGAGCAGTTCTTC
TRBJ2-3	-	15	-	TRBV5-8	CASSFLVQSTDTQYF	TGTGCCAGCAGCTTTTTGGTCCAGAGCACAGATACGCAGTATTTT
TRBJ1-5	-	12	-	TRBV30	CAWSVRGQPQHF	TGTGCCTGGAGTGTTAGGGGCCAGCCCCAGCATTTT
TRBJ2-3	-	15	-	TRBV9	CASSAPPPSTDTQYF	TGTGCCAGCAGCGCTCCCCCCCCTAGCACAGATACGCAGTATTTT
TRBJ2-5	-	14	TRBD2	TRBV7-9	CASSGGWEGGEQYF	TGTGCCAGCAGCGGCGGGTGGGAGGGTGGAGAGCAGTACTTC
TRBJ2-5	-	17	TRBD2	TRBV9	CASSPSAASGGVETQYF	TGTGCCAGCAGCCCCTCCGCGGCTAGCGGGGGGGTGGAGACCCAGTACTTC
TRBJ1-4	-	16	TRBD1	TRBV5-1	CASSPPTGGLGEKLFF	TGCGCCAGCAGCCCTCCGACAGGGGGATTAGGTGAAAAACTGTTTTTT
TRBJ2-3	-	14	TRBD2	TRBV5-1	CASSLGLDTDTQYF	TGCGCCAGCAGCTTAGGACTAGACACAGATACGCAGTATTTT
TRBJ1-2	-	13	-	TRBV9	CASSVVREYGYTF	TGTGCCAGCAGCGTAGTAAGGGAGTATGGCTACACCTTC